Each of the 18 T cell receptor beta chains below was sequenced from the same sample in a study of shared clonotypes between healthy human individuals (dated by TCRdb to 2020 to 2021). The library was prepared using the immunoSEQ multiplex PCR assay. Here the immuneACCESS table is served through TCRdb, limited to in-frame sequences with V and J called. Missing clones are a known gap in these copies; in checked studies unresolved V genes cover under half, and the rest lacks a known reason. Recorded for this sample are around 2.3 million clones; under 97% of them occurred a single time. The top ten clones comprise approximately 0.13% of the sample. The source material was naive CD4+ T cells sorted from blood. The cell subset or site label for this specimen denotes: CD45RA+ positively selected. These receptors all come from a man aged 18 to 30 in good health.

A few counts support this clone. The chain combines TRBV25-1 with TRBJ1-6; a weak D match, TRBD1 (5 bases). V lost 6 bases, J lost 5 bases, and 8 bases lay in between. The CDR3 runs to 13 residues. Germline assignment: CDR1 MGHDK and CDR2 SYGVNS. CDR3 nucleotides: TGTGCCAGCAGGAGACAGAATAATTCACCCCTCCACTTT. Its protein is CASRRQNNSPLHF.

The chain combines TRBV7-9 with TRBJ1-4; TRBD1 matches at 7 bases. Trimming took 5 bases from V and 3 from J; bases not matched to a gene: 9. The CDR3 runs to 16 residues. Germline CDR1 reads SEHNR; CDR2 reads FQNEAQ (reference sequence). This chain's CDR3 is CASSILTGTANEKLFF. The CDR3 DNA follows: TGTGCCAGCAGCATACTCACCGGGACAGCTAATGAAAAACTGTTTTTT. Looking up the rest from reference TRBV7-9 and TRBJ1-4 gives the full variable domain: DTGVSQNPRHKITKRGQNVTFRCDPISEHNRLYWYRQTLGQGPEFLTYFQNEAQLEKSRLLSDRFSAERPKGSFSTLEIQRTEQGDSAMYLCASSILTGTANEKLFFGSGTQLSVL.

The chain recombines TRBV19 with TRBJ1-5; 9 nucleotides match TRBD1. There are 15 residues in the CDR3. Germline CDR1 is LNHDA and CDR2 is SQIVND (reference sequence). The V and J ends lost 8 bases and 3 bases, in that order; junction bases with no gene match: 8. The DNA for the CDR3 is TGTGCCAGTCTCGAGGGGACAGGGCTCAATCAGCCCCAGCATTTT. Translating it yields CASLEGTGLNQPQHF.

This rearrangement joins TRBV29-1 to TRBJ1-3; no firm D call. The germline V gene encodes CDR1 SQVTM and CDR2 ANQGSEA. The CDR3 length is 13 residues. The V gene lost 1 base and the J gene lost 2 bases, with 6 bases spanning the gap. CDR3 protein: CSVEGAPGNTIYF. CDR3 sequence (DNA): TGCAGCGTTGAAGGGGCGCCTGGAAACACCATATATTTT.

This clone was detected once. The chain combines TRBV7-2 with TRBJ2-7, with 7 bases lining up with TRBD1. Trimming removed 4 bases from V and 4 bases from J; junction bases left unmatched: 10. The CDR3 length is 15 residues. In germline, CDR1 is SGHTA, CDR2 FQGNSA. CDR3 amino acids: CASSSEADRAYEQYF. DNA for the CDR3: TGTGCCAGCAGCTCCGAGGCCGACAGGGCTTACGAGCAGTACTTC.

The genes are TRBV18 and TRBJ2-1; D perhaps matches TRBD2 (5 bases). V lost 3 bases and J lost 4, with 19 bases in between. The germline V gene encodes CDR1 KGHSH and CDR2 LQKENI. CDR3 length: 17 amino acids. Here the CDR3 DNA reads TGTGCCAGCTCACCCATGTGGGGAGATGTGGGTTACAATGAGCAGTTCTTC. This gives the protein CASSPMWGDVGYNEQFF.

The chain carries TRBV2 and TRBJ1-2; D is perhaps TRBD1 (6 bases). Germline V CDR1 and CDR2: SNHLY, FYNNEI. V lost 5 bases and J lost 5, with 6 bases in between. CDR3 length equals 11 residues. The CDR3 protein is CASSTGYGYTF. In nucleotides, the CDR3 is TGTGCCAGCAGTACAGGGTATGGCTACACCTTC.

The genes are TRBV19 and TRBJ1-5, with TRBD1 matching over 7 bases. The CDR3 has 16 amino acids. Germline V gene lookup returns CDR1 LNHDA and CDR2 SQIVND (reference sequence). V lost 4 bases and J lost 3; bases outside the gene matches: 9. CDR3 DNA sequence: TGTGCCAGTAGTAAAACCGGGACAGTACTCAATCAGCCCCAGCATTTT. It codes for CASSKTGTVLNQPQHF.

Here the CDR3 reads CAWSAVDTIYF. For the CDR3, the DNA is TGTGCCTGGAGTGCAGTAGACACCATATATTTT. This chain uses TRBV30 with TRBJ1-3; D unclear. The V gene's germline CDR1 is GTSNPN and CDR2 SVGIG (reference sequence). This CDR3 has 11 residues. V gave up 1 base and J gave up 8 bases, with 6 bases separating them.

The chain links TRBV27 to TRBJ2-7; a possible D gene is TRBD1 (6 bases). The CDR3 length is 14 residues. CDR1 is MNHEY and CDR2 is SMNVEV in the germline V gene (reference sequence). The V and J ends lost 2 bases and 0 bases respectively, with 8 bases between them. This CDR3 reads CASSLMDSSYEQYF. The CDR3 DNA is TGTGCCAGCAGTTTAATGGACAGCTCCTACGAGCAGTACTTC.

The rearrangement uses TRBV29-1 and TRBJ2-3, with a tentative D call TRBD1 (7 bases). Germline CDR1 is SQVTM and CDR2 is ANQGSEA. The CDR3 has 14 amino acids. Deletions cut 5 bases from V and 0 bases from J, with 12 bases between. The CDR3 protein is CSVKTGTSTDTQYF. The CDR3 coding sequence is TGCAGCGTTAAGACAGGGACTAGCACAGATACGCAGTATTTT.

For this clone: In the same sample, other DNA sequences code for this CDR3. V and J are TRBV28 and TRBJ2-7; D not resolved. This CDR3 comprises 12 residues. CDR1 MDHEN and CDR2 SYDVKM come from the germline V gene. Between the trimmed V and J ends, which lost 2 bases and 4 bases, there was a span of 6 bases. The CDR3 region is CASSLGSYEQYF. The CDR3 nucleotides read TGTGCCAGCAGTTTAGGGTCGTACGAGCAGTACTTC.

This chain joins TRBV19 and TRBJ1-2, with 7 bases lining up with TRBD1. V lost 2 bases and J lost 10; bases outside the gene matches: 4. The germline gives CDR1 LNHDA, CDR2 SQIVND (reference sequence). The CDR3 contains 12 residues. The CDR3 DNA reads as TGTGCCAGTAGTATACAGGGGGACGACTACACCTTC. Its protein product is CASSIQGDDYTF.

The chain uses TRBV7-2 and TRBJ1-5, with a weak D call TRBD1 (5 bases). The germline gives CDR1 SGHTA, CDR2 FQGNSA. V lost 5 bases, J lost 4 bases, and 18 bases lay in between. There are 16 residues in the CDR3. In nucleotides, the CDR3 is TGTGCCAGCAGCCCTGACAGCCTTACCGCTAATCAGCCCCAGCATTTT. Translation gives CASSPDSLTANQPQHF.

The chain joins TRBV30 to TRBJ2-2; D unresolved. V was trimmed by 4 bases and J by 0 bases, leaving 12 bases between them. Germline assignment: CDR1 GTSNPN and CDR2 SVGIG (reference sequence). The length of the CDR3 is 15 residues. In nucleotides, the CDR3 is TGTGCCTGGACTGCGCCACCCGCGAACACCGGGGAGCTGTTTTTT. It codes for CAWTAPPANTGELFF.

V gene TRBV18 combines with J gene TRBJ2-4, with 7 bases identical to TRBD1. The CDR3 totals 15 residues. J lost 1 base, V lost 6 bases, and 6 bases had no gene match. CDR1 and CDR2 (germline): KGHSH, LQKENI. CDR3 region: CASSRQGSAKNIQYF. CDR3 bases: TGTGCCAGCTCTCGACAGGGAAGTGCCAAAAACATTCAGTACTTC.

This clone was detected only once. The rearrangement joins TRBV4-3 to TRBJ2-3; no clear D. In germline, CDR1 is LGHNA, CDR2 YSLEER. Trimming removed 2 bases from V and 1 base from J, with 7 bases in between. The CDR3 runs to 14 residues. CDR3 region: CASSQNLGTDTQYF. The CDR3 nucleotides are TGCGCCAGCAGCCAAAATTTAGGCACAGATACGCAGTATTTT.

The rearrangement joins TRBV7-6 to TRBJ2-5; TRBD2 matches at 7 bases. With 0 bases clipped from V and 2 bases from J, the junction kept 9 bases outside the gene matches. This CDR3 is 17 amino acids long. Per germline, CDR1 SGHVS and CDR2 FNYEAQ. This CDR3 reads CASSLALWGGGQETQYF. DNA for the CDR3: TGTGCCAGCAGCTTAGCACTGTGGGGGGGAGGTCAAGAGACCCAGTACTTC.